This is a list of T cell receptor beta chains from one sample in a study of breast tumors, draining lymph nodes, adjacent tissues. MiXCR, run by TCRdb on the multiplex PCR reads, gives a single entry per CDR3 protein. The profile covers roughly 260,000 distinct CDR3 sequences, with roughly 30% appearing a single time and around 1% taken by the ten largest. The sequenced sample consisted of axillary lymph node tissue. All receptors derive from a female donor with breast cancer. Some clones in this sample may be carry-over from other donors' samples. CDR3s include the opening cysteine and the closing phenylalanine or tryptophan. Each record gives: clone size, J gene, V gene, D gene, CDR3 DNA, CDR3 protein. A D gene is named only where the DNA matches it firmly. A clone size is listed for some rows: how often the clone was seen (once, few, many), or a class if it is expanded.

NA TRBJ2-2 TRBV7-9 TRBD2 TGTGCCAGCAGGCCAGCGGGAGGTGTGGAGCTGTTTTTT CASRPAGGVELFF
many TRBJ2-7 TRBV20-1 NA TGCAGTGCTGAGGACAAGTACGAGCAGTACTTC CSAEDKYEQYF
many TRBJ1-2 TRBV7-9 NA TGTGCCAGCAGCTTAGTGGATGACGGAGGCTACACCTTC CASSLVDDGGYTF
many TRBJ1-5 TRBV3-1 NA TGTGCCAGCAGCCAAGAGGGGCGGCAGCCCCAGCATTTT CASSQEGRQPQHF
many TRBJ1-3 TRBV9 NA TGTGCCAGCAGCGTAGGAGGGACCTCTGGAAACACCATATATTTT CASSVGGTSGNTIYF
NA TRBJ1-5 TRBV10-3 TRBD1 TGTGCCATCAACTCGGGACAGGGGGTTTTGAATCAGCCCCAGCATTTT CAINSGQGVLNQPQHF
NA TRBJ2-2 TRBV29-1 TRBD2 TGCGGCGCCGAGACTAGCGGGGCCCTGGACACCGGGGAGCTGTCTTGG CGAETSGALDTGELSW
many TRBJ2-2 TRBV4-3 NA TGCGCCAGCAGCTCCATGCGGGTGACGACCGGGGAGCTGTTTTTT CASSSMRVTTGELFF
many TRBJ2-1 TRBV11-3 NA TGTGCCAGCAGCTGGGGCACTAGGCGTGGCGAGCAGTTCTTC CASSWGTRRGEQFF
NA TRBJ2-5 TRBV9 NA TGTGCCAGCAGCTGGACAAGGACGGGGGAGACCCAGTCCTTC CASSWTRTGETQSF
many TRBJ2-3 TRBV20-1 NA TGCAGTGCTAGAGTAGGAGATACGCAGTATTTT CSARVGDTQYF
NA TRBJ2-3 TRBV6-6 TRBD2 TGTGCCAGCACCCCCCCGGGACTAGCAGGCACAGATACGCAGTATTTT CASTPPGLAGTDTQYF
NA TRBJ1-5 TRBV6-6 NA TGTGCCAGCAGTCACTCTCAGCCCAGGTTCGAGCAGCCCCAGCATTTT CASSHSQPRFEQPQHF
many TRBJ1-5 TRBV6-6 NA TGTGCCAGCAGTTACGGGGGAGTAGTTCAGCCCCAGCATTTT CASSYGGVVQPQHF
many TRBJ1-4 TRBV4-1 NA TGCGCCAGCAGCGCAACTCCGGGACTGTTTTTT CASSATPGLFF
NA TRBJ1-6 TRBV20-1 TRBD1 TGCAGTGCTAGAGCTAGCGGGACAGTAGCTAACCCCCTCCACTTT CSARASGTVANPLHF
many TRBJ2-5 TRBV7-9 TRBD2 TGTGCCAGCAGCCCCCGGGGGGACCCCCAAGAGACCCAGTACTTC CASSPRGDPQETQYF